Listed below are T cell receptor beta chains from one sample, sequenced in a study of cytomegalovirus exposure and HLA in healthy donors. Repertoires were generated with immunoSEQ multiplex PCR, while TCRdb's copy carries only in-frame clones and drops some. The sample has some 130,000 clones; 70% to 75% are singletons. The sample was PBMCs. These receptors were collected from a male donor in good health and CMV-seronegative. Both conserved end residues are part of each CDR3. The D gene is left open where the match is weak. Not all rows give a size; the values are once, few, many and, for expanded clones, a class.

>-|TRBJ1-6|TRBV7-9|TRBD1
CASSRTFTGETSPLHF
TGTGCCAGCAGCCGTACCTTTACAGGGGAAACGTCACCCCTCCACTTT
>-|TRBJ2-3|TRBV5-1|-
CASSSEIAAGTQYF
TGCGCCAGCAGCTCGGAAATCGCGGCTGGTACGCAGTATTTT
>-|TRBJ1-4|TRBV27|TRBD1
CASSRIYRDRVTLNEKLFF
TGTGCCAGCAGCCGGATTTACCGGGACAGGGTTACCCTTAATGAAAAACTGTTTTTT
>-|TRBJ1-5|TRBV7-9|-
CASSGQNSNQPQHF
TGTGCCAGCAGCGGACAGAATAGCAATCAGCCCCAGCATTTT
>-|TRBJ1-2|TRBV28|-
CASSLRVTGLFVGYTF
TGTGCCAGCAGTTTAAGGGTAACAGGCCTGTTTGTGGGCTACACTTTC
>-|TRBJ2-4|TRBV28|TRBD1
CASSRTGQNIQYF
TGTGCCAGCAGCCGGACAGGCCAAAACATTCAGTACTTC
>-|TRBJ2-4|TRBV11-2|TRBD1
CASNKQGAKNIQYF
TGTGCCAGCAACAAACAGGGGGCGAAAAACATTCAGTACTTC
>-|TRBJ2-1|TRBV4-3|-
CASSQGRVDSYNEQFF
TGCGCCAGCAGCCAAGGGCGGGTAGACTCCTACAATGAGCAGTTCTTC
>-|TRBJ2-6|TRBV13|-
CASSLLVQPGSGANVLTF
TGTGCCAGCAGCTTGCTGGTACAGCCCGGCTCTGGGGCCAACGTCCTGACTTTC
>-|TRBJ1-1|TRBV7-2|-
CASSLYTMEAFF
TGTGCCAGCAGCTTATATACAATGGAAGCTTTCTTT
>-|TRBJ1-1|TRBV10-3|TRBD1
CAISYNPGQGIQNTEAFF
TGTGCCATCAGTTACAATCCGGGACAGGGGATTCAGAACACTGAAGCTTTCTTT
>-|TRBJ2-3|TRBV15|TRBD2
CATSSLGLAGTDTQYF
TGTGCCACCAGCAGCCTTGGACTAGCGGGCACAGATACGCAGTATTTT
>once|TRBJ2-5|TRBV7-9|-
CASSSGQYKEPETQYF
TGTGCCAGCAGCTCTGGACAGTACAAAGAGCCGGAGACCCAGTACTTC
>-|TRBJ2-7|TRBV5-6|TRBD2
CASSLPGLAGGAYEQYF
TGTGCCAGCAGCTTGCCGGGACTAGCGGGGGGGGCCTACGAGCAGTACTTC
>-|TRBJ1-4|TRBV25-1|-
CASSESIGLAEKLFF
TGTGCCAGCAGTGAATCGATTGGCCTAGCTGAAAAACTGTTTTTT
>-|TRBJ2-6|TRBV6-6|-
CASSYSWGDNVLTF
TGTGCCAGCAGTTACTCATGGGGAGACAACGTCCTGACTTTC
>-|TRBJ2-1|TRBV19|-
CASSISGRSYNEQFF
TGTGCCAGTAGTATAAGCGGCCGCTCCTACAATGAGCAGTTCTTC
>-|TRBJ1-1|TRBV5-1|-
CASSLDSNFNTEAFF
TGCGCCAGCAGCTTGGACAGTAATTTTAACACTGAAGCTTTCTTT
>once|TRBJ2-1|TRBV6-5|TRBD2
CASSFLAGGSGEQFF
TGTGCCAGCAGTTTTTTAGCGGGAGGGTCGGGTGAGCAGTTCTTC
>-|TRBJ2-7|TRBV11-2|TRBD2
CASSPTSGGSYEQYF
TGTGCCAGCAGCCCGACTAGCGGTGGTTCCTACGAGCAGTACTTC
>-|TRBJ2-5|TRBV30|-
CAWSVGGIRETQYF
TGTGCCTGGAGTGTCGGCGGAATACGAGAGACCCAGTACTTC
>-|TRBJ2-2|TRBV5-5|TRBD1
CASSHRGRGELFF
TGTGCCAGCAGCCACAGGGGACGAGGGGAGCTGTTTTTT
>few|TRBJ2-3|TRBV5-1|TRBD2
CASSLSGRASDTQYF
TGCGCCAGCAGCTTAAGCGGGAGGGCCTCAGATACGCAGTATTTT
>-|TRBJ2-3|TRBV9|TRBD2
CASSALAGKGTDTQYF
TGTGCCAGCAGCGCACTAGCGGGAAAGGGGACAGATACGCAGTATTTT
>-|TRBJ2-3|TRBV4-2|TRBD2
CASSPTSASTDTQYF
TGTGCCAGCAGTCCGACTAGCGCCAGCACAGATACGCAGTATTTT
>once|TRBJ2-2|TRBV7-3|-
CASSLGLAGDRAGELFF
TGTGCCAGCAGCTTAGGGCTAGCTGGGGATCGAGCCGGGGAGCTGTTTTTT
>-|TRBJ2-1|TRBV10-2|TRBD2
CASSELAGRVYNEQFF
TGCGCCAGCAGTGAGCTAGCGGGAAGGGTCTACAATGAGCAGTTCTTC
>once|TRBJ2-1|TRBV28|TRBD1
CASSRETGDNEQFF
TGTGCCAGCAGTAGGGAGACAGGGGATAATGAGCAGTTCTTC
>-|TRBJ2-6|TRBV9|-
CASSAPGLSGANVLTF
TGTGCCAGCAGCGCTCCCGGGTTATCTGGGGCCAACGTCCTGACTTTC